The 24 T cell receptor beta chains below come from one sample, sequenced in a study of blood T cell repertoires in COVID-19. Clones were sequenced by immunoSEQ multiplex PCR, and TCRdb holds only the in-frame ones, with some missing. Among roughly 72,000 clones listed, approximately 85% were seen once. The source material was peripheral blood. These receptors were collected from a woman aged 80 or over with active or convalescent COVID-19.

The rearrangement uses TRBV6-5 and TRBJ2-7, with 7 bases aligning to TRBD2. Trimming at V came to 6 bases and at J to 4 bases, leaving 3 bases not matched to a gene. Germline assignment: CDR1 MNHEY and CDR2 SVGAGI. The CDR3 is made up of 12 amino acids. The CDR3 here is CASRAGRYEQYF. The CDR3 nucleotides read TGTGCCAGCAGAGCCGGGAGGTACGAGCAGTACTTC.

The chain joins TRBV21-1 to TRBJ1-2. TRBV21-1 is a pseudogene. This CDR3 spans 15 amino acids. The CDR3 spells CASSNQEGRRDGYTF. CDR3 DNA: TGTGCCAGCAGCAACCAGGAAGGACGGCGGGATGGCTACACCTTC.

This clone was seen repeatedly, ten times or more. This rearrangement joins TRBV27 to TRBJ2-7, with TRBD1 as a possible D gene (6 bases). The CDR3 has 12 amino acids. V lost 5 bases and J 3 bases, leaving 8 bases between the germline ends. Germline V gene lookup returns CDR1 MNHEY and CDR2 SMNVEV (reference sequence). CDR3 amino acids: CASSPTGYEQYF. In DNA, the CDR3 is TGTGCCAGCAGTCCGACAGGCTACGAGCAGTACTTC.

Written as DNA, the CDR3 is TGTGCCTGGAGTGGGGAGCTACCAGGAGAGACCCAGTACTTC. It encodes CAWSGELPGETQYF. This rearrangement joins TRBV30 to TRBJ2-5; TRBD2 might be the D (5 bases). The length of the CDR3 is 14 residues. Germline-derived CDR1 and CDR2 are GTSNPN and SVGIG (reference sequence). V gave up 1 base and J gave up 4 bases, with 13 bases separating them.

This clone was seen only once. The V call is TRBV10-1, the J call TRBJ2-7, with no clear D. The CDR3 has 14 residues. The germline V gene has CDR1 WNHNN and CDR2 SYGVQD (reference sequence). V was clipped by 3 bases and J by 5 bases, with 14 bases between them. The CDR3 is CASSDALKTDEQYF. Here the CDR3 DNA reads TGCGCCAGCAGTGACGCCCTTAAAACGGACGAGCAGTACTTC.

The J gene is TRBJ2-2, the V gene TRBV20-1; D remains unclear. V was clipped by 3 bases and J by 5 bases, with 13 bases between them. The CDR3 is 14 residues long. The germline gives CDR1 DFQATT, CDR2 SNEGSKA (reference sequence). DNA for the CDR3: TGCAGTGCTAGTTCGCCAGTAATAACCGGGGAGCTGTTTTTT. Protein: CSASSPVITGELFF.

This clone has a handful of counts. The chain is built from TRBV4-1 and TRBJ2-2; tentative D call: TRBD1 (6 bases). Germline lookup yields CDR1 MGHRA and CDR2 YSYEKL. V was trimmed by 2 bases and J by 2 bases, leaving 18 bases between them. CDR3 length equals 18 residues. The CDR3 sequence is CASSQRGRKGDNTGELFF. Here the CDR3 DNA reads TGCGCCAGCAGCCAAAGAGGGCGGAAGGGGGACAACACCGGGGAGCTGTTTTTT.

The chain uses TRBV5-1 and TRBJ1-2; D may be TRBD1 (6 bases). The germline V and J ends were trimmed by 4 bases and 3 bases, with 10 bases remaining between them. This CDR3 comprises 13 residues. Germline CDR1 reads SGHRS; CDR2 reads YFSETQ. The CDR3: CASSPSGDYGYTF. The CDR3 nucleotides read TGCGCCAGCAGCCCATCAGGGGACTATGGCTACACCTTC.

The chain recombines TRBV21-1 with TRBJ2-7; the D call of TRBD1 is as the table states it, not checked on the DNA. TRBV21-1 is tagged as a pseudogene. The CDR3 length is 17 residues. This CDR3 reads CASSLLPPQKKSYEQYF. CDR3 bases: TGTGCCAGCAGCCTCCTCCCCCCACAGAAAAAGTCCTACGAGCAGTACTTC.

J is TRBJ1-2 and V is TRBV4-3; D may be TRBD1 (5 bases). The V and J ends lost 1 base and 2 bases respectively, with 5 bases between them. The germline CDR1 and CDR2 sequences are LGHNA and YSLEER. CDR3 length equals 13 residues. The CDR3 is CASSQGQNYGYTF. In nucleotides, the CDR3 is TGCGCCAGCAGCCAAGGACAGAACTATGGCTACACCTTC.

The chain has TRBV19 and TRBJ2-3, with 9 bases fitting TRBD1. Trimming at V came to 10 bases and at J to 4 bases, leaving 12 bases not matched to a gene. Germline V CDR1 and CDR2: LNHDA, SQIVND (reference sequence). The CDR3 totals 15 residues. The CDR3 spells CATLQRGQGADTQYF. CDR3 bases: TGTGCCACCCTGCAAAGGGGACAGGGTGCAGATACGCAGTATTTT.

V gene TRBV4-2 combines with J gene TRBJ1-2; 8 positions agree with TRBD1. The CDR3 runs to 15 residues. After removal of 3 bases from V and 3 bases from J, the junction contained 6 bases not matched to a gene. Per the germline V gene, CDR1 is LGHNA and CDR2 is YNFKEQ. CDR3 nucleotides: TGTGCCAGCAGCCATCGGACAGGGCTTGACTATGGCTACACCTTC. Its translation: CASSHRTGLDYGYTF.

About this clone itself: Mismatch with germline at one junction end may stem from a read error. The rearrangement uses TRBV4-1 and TRBJ1-4; the D is unclear. This CDR3 has 15 amino acids. Germline values: CDR1 MGHRA, CDR2 YSYEKL. The CDR3 region is CARSRPGTTNEKLFF. CDR3 in DNA: TGCGCCCGCAGCCGACCGGGGACAACTAATGAAAAACTGTTTTTT.

The chain employs TRBV6-2 or TRBV6-3 and TRBJ1-5; TRBD1 matches at 11 bases. J lost 4 bases, V lost 4 bases, and 3 bases had no gene match. Germline-derived CDR1 and CDR2 are MNHEY and SVGEGT. This CDR3 is 15 amino acids long. The CDR3 sequence is CASSSRDRGNQPQHF. The CDR3 DNA follows: TGTGCCAGCAGTTCCCGGGACAGGGGGAATCAGCCCCAGCATTTT.

This chain links TRBV19 with TRBJ2-7; 8 nucleotides match TRBD1. Germline V gives CDR1 LNHDA, CDR2 SQIVND (reference sequence). With V trimmed by 5 bases and J by 4 bases, 4 bases remained unmatched. The CDR3 covers 13 residues. Here the CDR3 reads CASSSDRGYEQYF. The CDR3 coding sequence is TGTGCCAGTAGTTCCGACAGGGGTTACGAGCAGTACTTC.

The chain combines TRBV2 with TRBJ1-2, with TRBD1 identical over 12 bases. Germline loops: CDR1 SNHLY, CDR2 FYNNEI. The CDR3 covers 15 residues. Losses at the gene ends were 6 bases for V and 6 bases for J; bases not matched to a gene: 8. The CDR3 spells CASRLGTGGGHGYTF. CDR3 nucleotide sequence: TGTGCCAGCAGACTCGGGACAGGGGGCGGTCATGGCTACACCTTC.

This clone was found once. The rearrangement uses TRBV7-8 and TRBJ1-2; D ambiguous. Trimming took off 6 bases at V and 3 bases at J, with 14 bases between the two ends. Germline V gene lookup returns CDR1 SGHVS and CDR2 FQNEAQ. The CDR3 covers 14 residues. As DNA, the CDR3 is TGTGCCAGCAGTTCAACAGTTTACGACTATGGCTACACCTTC. Encoded protein: CASSSTVYDYGYTF. Together with reference TRBV7-8 and TRBJ1-2, the CDR3 gives the full variable domain: GAGVSQSPRYKVAKRGQDVALRCDPISGHVSLFWYQQALGQGPEFLTYFQNEAQLDKSGLPSDRFFAERPEGSVSTLKIQRTQQEDSAVYLCASSSTVYDYGYTFGSGTRLTVV.

J is TRBJ1-5 and V is TRBV10-2; 9 bases are a match to TRBD1. V shed 0 bases and J 7 bases; nucleotides not matched to a gene: 7. The CDR3 is 16 residues long. Germline V gene data show CDR1 as WSHSY and CDR2 as SAAADI. CDR3 DNA sequence: TGCGCCAGCAGTGAGTCGATGACAGGGGGTAGACAGCCCCAGCATTTT. It is translated as CASSESMTGGRQPQHF.

The rearrangement links TRBV7-9 to TRBJ1-1; D unclear. Germline-derived CDR1 and CDR2 are SEHNR and FQNEAQ (reference sequence). V lost 2 bases and J lost 10, with 14 bases in between. The CDR3 runs 13 residues. The DNA for the CDR3 is TGTGCCAGCAGCTTATCCGGCGAGATAGCAGCTTTCTTT. Its translation is CASSLSGEIAAFF. The whole variable domain, filled in from reference TRBV7-9 and TRBJ1-1, reads DTGVSQNPRHKITKRGQNVTFRCDPISEHNRLYWYRQTLGQGPEFLTYFQNEAQLEKSRLLSDRFSAERPKGSFSTLEIQRTEQGDSAMYLCASSLSGEIAAFFGQGTRLTVV.

This chain uses TRBV7-9 with TRBJ1-4; D may be TRBD1 (5 bases). Trimming shortened V by 1 base and J by 5 bases, and 17 bases separated the two germline ends. The length of the CDR3 is 17 residues. Germline loops: CDR1 SEHNR, CDR2 FQNEAQ (reference sequence). CDR3 nucleotides: TGTGCCAGCAGCTTAGGGCAGGGTTCGGCCTGGAATGAAAAACTGTTTTTT. As protein: CASSLGQGSAWNEKLFF.

This chain uses TRBV28 with TRBJ1-4; D remains ambiguous. This CDR3 has 15 amino acids. From germline, CDR1 is MDHEN and CDR2 SYDVKM. V was clipped by 1 base and J by 2 bases, with 8 bases between them. The chain's CDR3 is CASSLLSGTNEKLFF. The CDR3 DNA reads TGTGCCAGCAGTTTATTGTCGGGGACTAATGAAAAACTGTTTTTT.

The V gene is TRBV10-3, the J gene TRBJ2-3; D is possibly TRBD2 (5 bases). CDR1 and CDR2 (germline): ENHRY, SYGVKD. The CDR3 runs to 12 residues. Trimming pared 6 bases from V and 4 bases from J, leaving 8 bases between. The CDR3 nucleotides are TGTGCCATCAGCGGAGGTTCAGATACGCAGTATTTT. Translating gives CAISGGSDTQYF.

Only a few counts were recorded for this clone. This chain uses TRBV7-2 with TRBJ2-1; tentative D call: TRBD2 (7 bases). V was pared by 5 bases and J by 2 bases, with 16 bases between. CDR1 SGHTA and CDR2 FQGNSA come from the germline V gene. This CDR3 is built from 16 residues. DNA of the CDR3: TGTGCCAGCAGCCCACAGGGAGGGGTAACCTACAATGAGCAGTTCTTC. Protein: CASSPQGGVTYNEQFF.

The chain links TRBV9 to TRBJ1-3, with 7 bases that match TRBD1. This CDR3 contains 17 residues. V trimming: 4 bases; J trimming: 0 bases; junction bases outside the gene matches: 10. Per germline, CDR1 SGDLS and CDR2 YYNGEE. The CDR3 spells CASSITPGQSSGNTIYF. In DNA, the CDR3 is TGTGCCAGCAGCATAACCCCGGGACAGAGCTCTGGAAACACCATATATTTT.